This T cell receptor (beta chain) was identified in a study of T-cell reconstitution after alpha-beta-depleted transplantation in children listed by TCRdb under 2016. Study-wide context: Using TCR repertoire profiling, the study followed T-cell immune reconstitution in a quantitative way in children after TCRalphabeta/CD19-depleted allogeneic hematopoietic cell transplantation.

The library was generated by PCR. Sequencing was performed on an Illumina HiSeq 2500. TCR library preparation used molecular barcoding, with unique molecular identifiers applied to normalize quantification of the TCRbeta repertoire. TCRdb's own reprocessing of the public reads used fastp at Q25 and MiXCR and kept productive beta chains. Identical CDR3 proteins give one entry, which carries the most common genes and DNA. The sample has just over 350,000 distinct CDR3 sequences on record, roughly 15% of them singletons. Over 3.5% of the sample is taken by the ten largest. This clonotype was observed many times. Its antigen is still unknown. Per-base qualities were not stored, and no clone one base away is much larger. V sheds 3 bases and J sheds 6 bases, leaving 12 bases between their ends. Taken from the germline V gene (reference sequence), the CDR1 and CDR2 loops are SEHNR and FQNEAQ. Including cysteine and phenylalanine, the CDR3 has 14 amino acids. Only the CDR3 part of the read is kept: 42 bases, read in frame from the first base.

Recombination joined TRBV7-9 with TRBJ1-5, with the D gene not clear enough to name. The material sequenced was PBMCs, taken from the stem cell graft. The sequence was collected from a human donor who donated a stem cell graft to a child with Fanconi anemia. CDR3 sequence: CASSFGEFGQPQHF. The sequenced DNA is TGTGCCAGCAGCTTTGGGGAGTTCGGTCAGCCCCAGCATTTT.